The 5 T cell receptor beta chains below all came from one sample that was sequenced in a study of vaccination and CD4 T cells after COVID-19 (dated by TCRdb to the early 2020s). According to the study, the label for this sample's treatment or condition signals: approximately 9-day PBMC culture with coronavirus spike peptide pools or control peptides (ViraFEST assay). Library preparation employed PCR. Sequencing took place on an Illumina iSeq 100. DNA from cultured CD4+ T cells was subjected to TCR sequencing with the Oncomine TCR Beta short-read assay at the Johns Hopkins FTIC core. TCRdb reanalyzed the raw reads on its own, using fastp at Q25 for trimming and MiXCR for clone calling, and kept in-frame beta chains. Merged by CDR3 protein, the rows form single entries marked with the most common genes and DNA. For this sample the table gives approximately 15,000 distinct CDR3 sequences, of which roughly 43% were detected only once. Around 6% of the sample lies in the top ten.

Their cognate antigens are unknown. Sequencing was performed on CD4+ T cells from blood, cultured in vitro, taken before SARS-CoV-2 vaccination. Every receptor here comes from a human donor who had recovered from COVID-19.

The J gene is TRBJ2-3, the V gene TRBV20-1; TRBD2 aligns across 7 bases. The trim removed 0 bases at V and 2 bases at J, leaving 8 bases unmatched. The CDR3 totals 16 residues. Germline V gives CDR1 DFQATT, CDR2 SNEGSKA (reference sequence). The CDR3 bases are TGCAGTGCTAGAGATGTGGGGGAGGGATACACAGATACGCAGTATTTT. This translates into CSARDVGEGYTDTQYF.

Sample share makes this clonotype medium-sized. The junction departs from the called germline gene at one end, perhaps through a read error. The chain is built from TRBV15 and TRBJ2-4; D possibly corresponds to TRBD1 (6 bases). This CDR3 contains 16 residues. Germline-derived CDR1 and CDR2 are LNHNV and YYDKDF (reference sequence). CDR3 region: CATSGDRKLAKNIQYF. CDR3 DNA: TGTGCCACCAGCGGAGACAGGAAACTAGCCAAAAACATTCAGTACTTC.

This clonotype was seen more than once but under ten times. V is TRBV7-9 and J is TRBJ2-3; the match to TRBD2 covers 10 bases. V shed 3 bases and J 2 bases; nucleotides not matched to a gene: 5. The CDR3 is 16 residues long. Germline CDR1 and CDR2: SEHNR and FQNEAQ (reference sequence). Here the CDR3 DNA reads TGTGCCAGCAGCTTCCCTAGCGGGGGAATCACAGATACGCAGTATTTT. Encoded protein: CASSFPSGGITDTQYF.

The rearrangement joins TRBV7-3 to TRBJ2-1; D gene unclear. The V end lost 5 bases, the J end lost 7 bases, and 12 bases lay between the germline ends. This CDR3 is built from 13 residues. Germline assignment: CDR1 SGHTA and CDR2 FQGTGA. CDR3 region: CASSLSPGNEQFF. DNA of the CDR3: TGTGCCAGCAGCCTATCCCCTGGGAATGAGCAGTTCTTC.

This chain connects TRBV19 to TRBJ1-1; TRBD1 agrees at 7 bases. The V segment lost 6 bases and the J segment 5 bases; nucleotides outside the gene matches: 9. Looked up from germline, CDR1 is LNHDA and CDR2 is SQIVND (reference sequence). The CDR3 totals 14 residues. As DNA, the CDR3 is TGTGCCAGTAGAGCGGGGAGGGGGCGAACTGAAGCTTTCTTT. Translated, it gives CASRAGRGRTEAFF. Complete variable domain (other parts from reference TRBV19 and TRBJ1-1): DGGITQSPKYLFRKEGQNVTLSCEQNLNHDAMYWYRQDPGQGLRLIYYSQIVNDFQKGDIAEGYSVSREKKESFPLTVTSAQKNPTAFYLCASRAGRGRTEAFFGQGTRLTVV.